This T cell receptor beta chain was sequenced during a study of OX40 agonist ivuxolimab in advanced cancers. Background on the study: With ivuxolimab, an agonistic anti-OX40 (CD134) antibody, patients were treated. At 82.7% male, the cohort had a mean age of approximately 64 years, ranging from about 23 to 79. Prior therapy, whether anti-PD-1, anti-PD-L1 or anti-CTLA-4, was allowed, and less than 45% had some.

This table comes from immunoSEQ multiplex PCR, and its TCRdb copy is limited to in-frame clones, with some not included. The repertoire consists of some 58,000 clones, with about 90% occurring once and the leading ten covering around 2%. Overall study results and limits: By week 6 at 0.1 to 3.0 mg/kg, blood CD4+ and CD8+ T cells had expanded clonally.

In regard to this clone: What it recognizes is unknown.

This receptor was obtained from an adult with an advanced solid tumor such as melanoma, head and neck, liver or kidney cancer. Material: CD4+ or CD8+ T cells sorted from blood, obtained in a trial of the OX40 agonist ivuxolimab.

CDR3 in amino acids: CASSIASGDNQPQHF. Here the CDR3 DNA reads TGTGCCAGTAGTATAGCCTCGGGTGACAATCAGCCCCAGCATTTT. The chain joins TRBV19 to TRBJ1-5; no clear D gene. Germline assignment: CDR1 LNHDA and CDR2 SQIVND (reference sequence). The CDR3 totals 15 residues. Trimming cost V 1 base and J 3 bases, with 10 bases left between them. The complete variable domain, with remaining parts taken from reference TRBV19 and TRBJ1-5, reads DGGITQSPKYLFRKEGQNVTLSCEQNLNHDAMYWYRQDPGQGLRLIYYSQIVNDFQKGDIAEGYSVSREKKESFPLTVTSAQKNPTAFYLCASSIASGDNQPQHFGDGTRLSIL.